These 5 T cell receptor beta chains share one sample of origin, sequenced in a study of blood T cell repertoires in COVID-19. Sequencing used immunoSEQ multiplex PCR; TCRdb keeps in-frame clones, though not all of them. The sample records some 270,000 clones, 89% being singletons. Sequenced sample: peripheral blood. These receptors were collected from a middle-aged man with acute or convalescent COVID-19.

This rearrangement joins TRBV14 to TRBJ1-2; 7 bases match TRBD1. CDR1 and CDR2 from the germline V gene are SGHDN and FVKESK. There are 19 residues in the CDR3. Trimming cost V 4 bases and J 6 bases; bases outside gene matches: 23. Here the CDR3 DNA reads TGTGCCAGCAGCCCAACAAAACGGGCCCAGGGGGTCCATAGGGATGGCTACACCTTC. Translating gives CASSPTKRAQGVHRDGYTF.

The rearrangement uses TRBV27 and TRBJ1-2, with TRBD1 matching over 7 bases. This CDR3 is built from 15 residues. The V and J ends lost 3 bases and 3 bases, in that order; junction bases with no gene match: 7. Germline V gene data show CDR1 as MNHEY and CDR2 as SMNVEV (reference sequence). The CDR3: CASSFVTGPYYGYTF. As DNA, the CDR3 is TGTGCCAGCAGTTTCGTGACAGGGCCTTACTATGGCTACACCTTC.

The chain combines TRBV10-1 with TRBJ2-7; 9 nucleotides line up with TRBD1. Trimming removed 6 bases from V and 7 bases from J; junction bases left unmatched: 7. The CDR3 sequence is 13 residues long. Germline loops: CDR1 WNHNN, CDR2 SYGVQD (reference sequence). In DNA form, the CDR3 reads TGCGCCAGCAGCGCACAGGGGGCGGGAGAGCAGTACTTC. Residues: CASSAQGAGEQYF.

V and J are TRBV2 and TRBJ1-4, with 7 bases fitting TRBD1. The CDR3 runs 15 residues. Germline assignment: CDR1 SNHLY and CDR2 FYNNEI. The V gene end was trimmed by 6 bases and the J gene end by 6 bases; junction bases not matched to a gene: 10. The CDR3 DNA follows: TGTGCCAGCAGGCCCCAGGGGGTGTTGGATGAAAAACTGTTTTTT. As protein: CASRPQGVLDEKLFF.

The chain couples TRBV7-3 to TRBJ2-2, with TRBD2 matching over 8 bases. After removal of 4 bases from V and 2 bases from J, the junction contained 6 bases not matched to a gene. CDR1 is SGHTA, CDR2 FQGTGA, per germline. The CDR3 totals 16 residues. The CDR3 sequence is CASSSKAGANTGELFF. CDR3 DNA: TGTGCCAGCAGCTCGAAAGCGGGGGCCAACACCGGGGAGCTGTTTTTT.